This T cell receptor beta chain was retrieved from a study of cytomegalovirus exposure and HLA in healthy donors. Study results and limitations: Reported performance of the classifier showed diagnosis of cytomegalovirus status with high specificity and sensitivity. Some public TCRs appeared in many individuals, while most sequences were rare.

A note on this clone: Its antigen is still unknown.

CDR1 MNHEY and CDR2 SMNVEV come from the germline V gene (reference sequence). The CDR3 runs to 14 residues. The V gene end was trimmed by 8 bases and the J gene end by 8 bases; junction bases not matched to a gene: 9. TCRdb keeps only in-frame clones here, not all; method: immunoSEQ multiplex PCR. The sample holds 160,000 or so clones; around four fifths are singletons and the top ten take around 2.4%. The specimen was PBMCs. V usage is TRBV27 and J usage is TRBJ1-2; 12 bases agree with TRBD1. The source of this sequence is a man aged 25-40 years in good health and CMV-seropositive. CDR3 DNA sequence: TGTGCCAGCGGATGGGGACAGGGGGCCCGAGGCTACACCTTC. Translation gives CASGWGQGARGYTF.